This record concerns one T cell receptor beta chain sequence. Its specificity is unknown. The method was immunoSEQ multiplex PCR; TCRdb's version includes in-frame clones alone and lacks a portion of them. This sample has some 69,000 clones; approximately 90% occur once, and the top ten carry 0.25% to 0.3%. The data are from a study of OX40 agonist ivuxolimab in advanced cancers. Study-wide results and limits: Low normalized clonal expansion also occurred in some nonresponding patients.

Trimming stripped 5 bases from V and 8 bases from J, with 15 bases between. This CDR3 spans 14 amino acids. Germline assignment: CDR1 SGHAT and CDR2 FQNNGV. The sample here was CD4+ or CD8+ T cells sorted from blood, taken in a trial of the OX40 agonist ivuxolimab. The V and J genes are TRBV11-2 and TRBJ1-4, with D perhaps TRBD1 (6 bases). The clonotype comes from an adult with an advanced solid tumor such as melanoma, head and neck, liver or kidney cancer. The CDR3 region is CASSPGQGSEKLFF. The CDR3 DNA follows: TGTGCCAGCAGCCCGGGGCAGGGGTCGGAAAAACTGTTTTTT.